One T cell receptor beta chain is described in this entry. It was with random hexamers that about 0.45 to 1 ug RNA was reverse transcribed. The CDR3 of TCR beta was amplified by immunoSEQ multiplex PCR across 54 Vbeta and 13 Jbeta. Via MiXCR, TCRdb re-called the immunoSEQ multiplex PCR reads, giving one row per CDR3 protein. The sample has under 350,000 distinct CDR3 sequences, just over 90% seen once; the top ten hold 0.065%. The data stem from a study of CD8 T cells in Susac syndrome. Sequencing of TCR beta was carried out in blood CD8+ and CD4+ T cells. The multiple sclerosis controls comprised treatment-naive patients whose relapsing-remitting disease was stable or active. The CD8+ and CD4+ T cells were isolated magnetically using a negative isolation approach, whereas the TEMRA cells were enriched by FACS. Trimming took 1 base from V and 9 from J, leaving 12 bases between them. Germline CDR1 LNHDA, CDR2 SQIVND (reference sequence). The CDR3 sequence is 13 residues long.

Sequenced sample: CD4+ T cells from PBMCs. V is TRBV19 and J is TRBJ2-5, with no clear D. This sequence originates from a human donor with multiple sclerosis. CDR3 in DNA: TGTGCCAGTAGTATAGCCCTAGAGTCGGCCCAGTACTTC. Translation: CASSIALESAQYF.